These 18 T cell receptor beta chains were sequenced from one sample in a study of blood T cells in healthy people across ages (dated by TCRdb to the mid-2010s). Receptor libraries were prepared by 5' RACE. TCRdb records Illumina HiSeq 2500 as the sequencer. A second PCR of roughly 6 to 11 cycles was run with a J-beta primer mix and a sample-barcoded 5' primer. TCRdb reworked the public reads: Q25 trimming with fastp, MiXCR clone assembly, productive beta chains retained. Identical CDR3 protein sequences are pooled into one entry, listed with their most common genes and DNA. The sample contains about 1.7 million distinct CDR3 sequences, roughly 30% of them found a single time. In total, the top ten clones hold about 8% of the sample. The specimen was blood. These receptors were taken from a woman aged 25 to 39 in good health.

In this sample, this clonotype turned up a few times. The rearrangement links TRBV7-9 to TRBJ2-1; D assignment may be TRBD1 or TRBD2 (5 bases each). Per the germline V gene, CDR1 is SEHNR and CDR2 is FQNEAQ (reference sequence). CDR3 size: 16 residues. V lost 0 bases to trimming and J lost 6 bases, with 15 bases between them. The CDR3 loop reads CASSLAYGAGPNEQFF. The CDR3 region has the DNA TGTGCCAGCAGCTTAGCCTACGGGGCCGGGCCCAATGAGCAGTTCTTC.

This clonotype was found many times. The junction departs from germline at one end; a sequencing error may be responsible. V gene TRBV5-1 combines with J gene TRBJ2-7; TRBD1 aligns across 9 bases. This CDR3 has 15 residues. The germline gives CDR1 SGHRS, CDR2 YFSETQ. The CDR3 DNA reads TGTGCCAGCAGTCTGGACAGGGGTAGGTCCTACGAGCAGTACTTC. It specifies CASSLDRGRSYEQYF. The complete variable domain, with remaining parts taken from reference TRBV5-1 and TRBJ2-7, reads KAGVTQTPRYLIKTRGQQVTLSCSPISGHRSVSWYQQTPGQGLQFLFEYFSETQRNKGNFPGRFSGRQFSNSRSEMNVSTLELGDSALYLCASSLDRGRSYEQYFGPGTRLTVT.

The genes are TRBV29-1 and TRBJ2-5; D not resolved. TRBJ2-7 matches the DNA end more closely, so the J call is doubtful. The CDR3 is 11 residues long. Germline CDR1 is SQVTM and CDR2 is ANQGSEA. The CDR3 coding sequence is TGCAGCGTTGTGTGGGTCGACGAGCAGTACTTC. Its translation is CSVVWVDEQYF.

The chain has TRBV6-5 and TRBJ2-1; the match to TRBD2 covers 14 bases. Germline V lookup: CDR1 MNHEY, CDR2 SVGAGI. Trimming took 0 bases from V and 4 from J; bases not matched to a gene: 5. The CDR3 loop spans 18 amino acids. The CDR3 bases are TGTGCCAGCAGTTACTCGGGGACTAGCGGGAGTTGGTACAATGAGCAGTTCTTC. This gives the protein CASSYSGTSGSWYNEQFF.

This clonotype was counted only a few times. The J gene is TRBJ2-2, the V gene TRBV9, with TRBD1 matching over 9 bases. This CDR3 spans 15 amino acids. From germline, CDR1 is SGDLS and CDR2 YYNGEE. After removal of 4 bases from V and 5 bases from J, the junction contained 6 bases not matched to a gene. CDR3 nucleotide sequence: TGTGCCAGCAGCAACAGGGGGCTGAGGACCGGGGAGCTGTTTTTT. Translation gives CASSNRGLRTGELFF.

This clonotype was counted a few times. The CDR3 DNA sequence: TGTGCCAGCAGTTATTTGGCTAGCGGGACCCACGAGCAGTACTTC. Protein sequence: CASSYLASGTHEQYF. The chain couples TRBV6-5 to TRBJ2-7; TRBD2 matches 9 bases. CDR1 and CDR2 from the germline V gene are MNHEY and SVGAGI. V shed 3 bases, J shed 5 bases, and the junction held 8 bases outside the gene matches. The CDR3 covers 15 residues.

This clonotype occurred a few times. The V gene is TRBV7-3, the J gene TRBJ2-6; D is ambiguous. Trimming removed 1 base from V and 2 bases from J, with 9 bases in between. Per germline, CDR1 SGHTA and CDR2 FQGTGA. The CDR3 contains 16 residues. CDR3 loop: CASSLRYLTGANVLTF. The CDR3 coding sequence is TGTGCCAGCAGCTTAAGGTATCTTACTGGGGCCAACGTCCTGACTTTC.

J is TRBJ1-5 and V is TRBV6-2 or TRBV6-3, with a possible D match to TRBD1 (5 bases). V was cut by 2 bases and J by 0 bases, with 8 bases left in between. The V gene's germline CDR1 is MNHEY and CDR2 SVGEGT. The length of the CDR3 is 15 residues. This chain's CDR3 is CASSYLDSSNQPQHF. Written as DNA, the CDR3 is TGTGCCAGCAGTTACCTAGACAGTAGCAATCAGCCCCAGCATTTT.

This clonotype was counted only a few times. The J gene is TRBJ2-7, the V gene TRBV20-1; 9 nucleotides agree with TRBD2. Germline values: CDR1 DFQATT, CDR2 SNEGSKA (reference sequence). The length of the CDR3 is 15 residues. The V and J ends lost 3 bases and 5 bases, in that order; junction bases with no gene match: 11. Here the CDR3 reads CSASASGNRRNEQYF. The DNA of the CDR3 is TGCAGTGCTAGTGCTAGCGGGAACCGGAGAAACGAGCAGTACTTC.

This clonotype was counted between two and nine times. The rearrangement uses TRBV20-1 and TRBJ1-1; no clear D gene. Germline V gene sequence: CDR1 DFQATT, CDR2 SNEGSKA (reference sequence). The CDR3 is made up of 14 amino acids. V was cut by 6 bases and J by 0 bases, with 14 bases left in between. The CDR3 region has the DNA TGCAGTGCCTTTATGGGAACCGTGAACACTGAAGCTTTCTTT. This gives the protein CSAFMGTVNTEAFF.

This rearrangement joins TRBV20-1 to TRBJ1-2; a weak D match, TRBD1 (5 bases). This CDR3 contains 14 residues. Per the germline V gene, CDR1 is DFQATT and CDR2 is SNEGSKA (reference sequence). V lost 1 base to trimming and J lost 7 bases, with 16 bases between them. CDR3 region: CSARVNPGGSGYTF. The CDR3, as DNA: TGCAGTGCTAGAGTGAACCCGGGGGGATCTGGCTACACCTTC.

Note on this clonotype: The junction does not match germline at one end; this may be a read error. The chain combines TRBV10-1 with TRBJ2-3, with D possibly TRBD1 on 6 matching bases. The CDR3 length is 14 residues. Germline V gives CDR1 WNHNN, CDR2 SYGVQD (reference sequence). The CDR3 nucleotides read TGCGCCAGCAGGGAGTCCACAGGGTGGGATACGCAGTATTTT. Protein: CASRESTGWDTQYF.

The genes are TRBV5-1 and TRBJ2-3, with TRBD2 as a possible D gene (6 bases). The CDR3 is made up of 14 amino acids. The V and J ends lost 0 bases and 5 bases respectively, with 10 bases between them. Per germline, CDR1 SGHRS and CDR2 YFSETQ. The CDR3: CASSLAGGLDTQYF. CDR3 DNA: TGCGCCAGCAGCTTGGCCGGAGGGTTAGATACGCAGTATTTT.

A few counts support this clonotype. The chain employs TRBV7-2 and TRBJ2-7; D is perhaps TRBD2 (6 bases). V was trimmed by 4 bases and J by 3 bases, leaving 13 bases between them. Germline V CDR1 and CDR2: SGHTA, FQGNSA. This CDR3 spans 14 amino acids. CDR3 bases: TGTGCCAGCAGCTCCCTCGGGGGTAACTACGAGCAGTACTTC. Its protein product is CASSSLGGNYEQYF.

This clonotype was seen at least ten times. The rearrangement uses TRBV10-3 and TRBJ2-7; TRBD2 might be the D (6 bases). The CDR3 has 13 residues. The V gene's germline CDR1 is ENHRY and CDR2 SYGVKD. Trimming removed 6 bases from V and 1 base from J, with 10 bases in between. CDR3 nucleotide sequence: TGTGCCATCAGCGGGGACTCTTCCTACGAGCAGTACTTC. This gives the protein CAISGDSSYEQYF.

The CDR3 reads CASSHDAHNEQFF. The CDR3 DNA reads TGTGCCAGCAGTCACGACGCACACAATGAGCAGTTCTTC. This rearrangement joins TRBV7-9 to TRBJ2-1; D unclear. Germline CDR1 is SEHNR and CDR2 is FQNEAQ (reference sequence). V lost 6 bases, J lost 5 bases, and 11 bases lay in between. The length of the CDR3 is 13 residues. Complete variable domain (other parts from reference TRBV7-9 and TRBJ2-1): DTGVSQNPRHKITKRGQNVTFRCDPISEHNRLYWYRQTLGQGPEFLTYFQNEAQLEKSRLLSDRFSAERPKGSFSTLEIQRTEQGDSAMYLCASSHDAHNEQFFGPGTRLTVL.

This clonotype was seen more than once but under ten times. The chain links TRBV6-6 to TRBJ2-7, with 11 bases fitting TRBD1. With V trimmed by 10 bases and J by 5 bases, 4 bases remained unmatched. Germline V gene data show CDR1 as MNHNY and CDR2 as SVGAGI (reference sequence). This CDR3 is 12 amino acids long. The CDR3 DNA follows: TGTGCCACCGCGGGACAGGGGGACGAGCAGTACTTC. Protein sequence: CATAGQGDEQYF.

V usage is TRBV18 and J usage is TRBJ2-5, with D unresolved. V dropped 1 base and J dropped 4 bases, with 10 bases sitting between them. The V gene's germline CDR1 is KGHSH and CDR2 LQKENI. CDR3 length equals 14 residues. CDR3 bases: TGTGCCAGCTCACCACTCGGGCAGGCAGAGACCCAGTACTTC. It codes for CASSPLGQAETQYF.